Each of the 2 T cell receptor beta chains below was sequenced from the same sample in a study of blood T cell repertoires in COVID-19. TCRdb's table, derived via immunoSEQ multiplex PCR, lists solely in-frame clones and lacks some. The repertoire holds some 310,000 clones, with over 75% as singletons. The specimen sequenced was peripheral blood. These receptors were taken from a man over 45 with active or convalescent COVID-19.

The chain couples TRBV13 to TRBJ1-1; D is unclear. CDR1 and CDR2 from the germline V gene are PRHDT and FYEKMQ (reference sequence). The CDR3 runs to 13 residues. The germline V and J ends were trimmed by 5 bases and 1 base, with 8 bases remaining between them. This CDR3 reads CASSVRPNTEAFF. The CDR3 DNA reads TGTGCCAGCAGCGTCCGTCCGAACACTGAAGCTTTCTTT.

The chain combines TRBV30 with TRBJ2-2, with TRBD1 identical over 7 bases. This CDR3 is built from 14 residues. The V gene end was trimmed by 7 bases and the J gene end by 0 bases; junction bases not matched to a gene: 5. Germline CDR1 is GTSNPN and CDR2 is SVGIG (reference sequence). The CDR3 sequence is CAFLQGANTGELFF. The CDR3 bases are TGTGCCTTTCTTCAGGGGGCGAACACCGGGGAGCTGTTTTTT.